This T cell receptor (beta chain) is drawn from a study of blood T cell repertoires in COVID-19. Germline V gene lookup returns CDR1 MRHNA and CDR2 SNTAGT. The CDR3 covers 19 residues. V was pared by 2 bases and J by 6 bases, with 23 bases between. As originally analysed: Amplification of reference gene primers was used by the study to estimate nucleated cell counts. The repertoire was sequenced with immunoSEQ multiplex PCR; TCRdb's copy has only in-frame clones and lacks some. The DNA gave D and trimming, while V, J and clone size come from that table. The profile covers 100,000 or so clones, with 70% to 85% appearing a single time and 9.8% taken by the ten largest.

The chain is built from TRBV6-4 and TRBJ1-6; D not certain. Sequencing used peripheral blood. This clonotype was obtained from a man aged 55 to 69 with active or convalescent COVID-19. The CDR3 spells CASSDHSPEAQPRNSPLHF. For the CDR3, the DNA is TGTGCCAGCAGTGACCACTCCCCCGAGGCCCAACCACGTAATTCACCCCTCCACTTT.